This T cell receptor beta chain is drawn from a study of T-cell memory formation after mild COVID-19. The overall study: Among the donors, TCR clusters were largely specific to each donor.

V lost 7 bases to trimming and J lost 2 bases, with 14 bases between them. This CDR3 region has 15 residues. Germline loops: CDR1 SEHNR, CDR2 FQNEAQ (reference sequence). Using constant-segment primers, 5'RACE produced TCR alpha and TCR beta cDNA libraries carrying sample barcodes and UMIs. TCRdb fed the 5' RACE reads into MiXCR, producing one record per CDR3 protein. The sample has roughly 370,000 distinct CDR3 sequences, 15% to 20% seen once. The sample was PBMCs or a T cell subset sorted from them (not recorded which). The rearrangement links TRBV7-9 to TRBJ2-2, with unresolved D. This clonotype was sampled from a man younger than 35 who had mild COVID-19 (a few samples of this study predate the infection). Cell type and time point are not known. The CDR3 region is CASIPRGRNTGELFF. The DNA for the CDR3 is TGTGCCAGCATCCCGAGAGGTCGCAACACCGGGGAGCTGTTTTTT. The full variable domain, in which reference TRBV7-9 and TRBJ2-2 provide the parts outside the CDR3, is DTGVSQNPRHKITKRGQNVTFRCDPISEHNRLYWYRQTLGQGPEFLTYFQNEAQLEKSRLLSDRFSAERPKGSFSTLEIQRTEQGDSAMYLCASIPRGRNTGELFFGEGSRLTVL.